The present TCR beta chain was sequenced within a study of molecular identifiers for immune sequencing clone quantification. Across the study: The replicates split RNA from roughly 20,000 or 100,000 naive CD8 cells five ways and sequenced four.

Comment on this clonotype: Antigen unknown.

Overall study findings and caveats: Molecules of identical TCR sharing a barcode could underestimate highly expanded clone sizes. Reports indicate spiked Jurkat TCR RNA from one cell could be found among 900,000 to 1,000,000 naive cells.

In TCRdb, the PCR reads were re-called with MiXCR into one record per CDR3 protein. Here the sample spans hundreds of thousands of distinct CDR3 sequences, 25% being singletons. The authors gated naive CD8 T cells as CD8+CD4-CCR7+CD45RA+ for sorting. The source is a human donor in good health. Some libraries in this study had Jurkat cell RNA spiked in. Sequencing input: naive CD8+ T cells from blood, with Jurkat cell RNA spiked in. Sample subset: FACS-sorted CD8+CD4-CCR7+CD45RA+ naive T cells.

The CDR3 coding sequence is TGCGCCAGCAGCACCACAGGGGACGGGGGGGAGACCCAGTACTTC. It encodes CASSTTGDGGETQYF. The V call is TRBV5-1, the J call TRBJ2-5; D is possibly TRBD1 or TRBD2 (7 bases each). Trimming stripped 4 bases from V and 5 bases from J, with 18 bases between. This CDR3 spans 15 amino acids. Per the germline V gene, CDR1 is SGHRS and CDR2 is YFSETQ.